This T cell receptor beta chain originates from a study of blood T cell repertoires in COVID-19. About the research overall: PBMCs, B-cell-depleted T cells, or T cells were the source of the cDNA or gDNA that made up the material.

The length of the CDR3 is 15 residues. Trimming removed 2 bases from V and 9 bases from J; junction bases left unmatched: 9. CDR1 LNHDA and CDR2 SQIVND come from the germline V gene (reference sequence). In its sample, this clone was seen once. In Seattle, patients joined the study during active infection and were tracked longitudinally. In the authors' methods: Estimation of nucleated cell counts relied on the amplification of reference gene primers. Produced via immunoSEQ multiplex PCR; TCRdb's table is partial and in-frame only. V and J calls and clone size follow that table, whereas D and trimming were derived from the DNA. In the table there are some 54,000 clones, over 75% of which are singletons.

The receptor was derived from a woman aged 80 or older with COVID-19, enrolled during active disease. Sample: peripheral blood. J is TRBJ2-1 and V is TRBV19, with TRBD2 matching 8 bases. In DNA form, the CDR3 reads TGTGCCAGTAGTATACAAAGCGGGAGCGGGGGTGAGCAGTTCTTC. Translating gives CASSIQSGSGGEQFF.